These 21 T cell receptor beta chains came from one sample sequenced in a study of blood T cell repertoires in COVID-19. Measured with immunoSEQ multiplex PCR; TCRdb has only the in-frame clones, and not every one. Of some 170,000 clones in the sample, about 90% were seen once. Sequenced sample: PBMCs or T cells enriched from blood (not recorded which). The source is a human donor with acute COVID-19. The donor label of this sample is uncertain.

The chain is built from TRBV7-6 and TRBJ2-7, with 8 bases fitting TRBD2. CDR3 length equals 14 residues. The V gene's germline CDR1 is SGHVS and CDR2 FNYEAQ. J was trimmed by 6 bases and V by 6 bases; bases with no gene match: 10. CDR3 in amino acids: CASSGLAGAFEQYF. In DNA form, the CDR3 reads TGTGCCAGCAGTGGGCTAGCGGGTGCGTTCGAGCAGTACTTC. The entire variable domain, with the rest obtained from reference TRBV7-6 and TRBJ2-7, is as follows: GAGVSQSPRYKVTKRGQDVALRCDPISGHVSLYWYRQALGQGPEFLTYFNYEAQQDKSGLPNDRFSAERPEGSISTLTIQRTEQRDSAMYRCASSGLAGAFEQYFGPGTRLTVT.

The chain joins TRBV5-1 to TRBJ2-5, with D unclear. Trimming stripped 2 bases from V and 5 bases from J, with 10 bases between. The CDR3 runs to 13 residues. The germline CDR1 and CDR2 sequences are SGHRS and YFSETQ. This CDR3 is CASSLQPEETQYF. The CDR3 bases are TGCGCCAGCAGCTTACAACCGGAGGAGACCCAGTACTTC.

This chain links TRBV2 with TRBJ2-3; D might be TRBD2 (5 bases). CDR1 is SNHLY and CDR2 is FYNNEI in the germline V gene. The CDR3 runs to 15 residues. Trimming removed 6 bases at V and 3 bases at J, with 16 bases between. CDR3 DNA: TGTGCCAGCAGCGACCCCGGGGAGAGGACAGATACGCAGTATTTT. As protein: CASSDPGERTDTQYF.

This clone was observed once. This chain connects TRBV27 to TRBJ1-2; no clear D gene. Looked up from germline, CDR1 is MNHEY and CDR2 is SMNVEV (reference sequence). There are 14 residues in the CDR3. V lost 1 base and J 3 bases, leaving 9 bases between the germline ends. Here the CDR3 reads CASSLYEAHYGYTF. The CDR3 coding sequence is TGTGCCAGCAGTTTATACGAGGCGCACTATGGCTACACCTTC.

The chain employs TRBV5-1 and TRBJ2-3; a possible D gene is TRBD2 (5 bases). V was pared by 2 bases and J by 2 bases, with 9 bases between. The CDR3 contains 14 residues. Per germline, CDR1 SGHRS and CDR2 YFSETQ. This CDR3 reads CASSFREHTDTQYF. For the CDR3, the DNA is TGCGCCAGCAGCTTCCGGGAACACACAGATACGCAGTATTTT.

The V and J genes are TRBV19 and TRBJ1-5; TRBD1 agrees at 12 bases. The germline V gene encodes CDR1 LNHDA and CDR2 SQIVND (reference sequence). V gave up 8 bases and J gave up 6 bases; unmatched junction bases: 17. The CDR3 length is 18 residues. CDR3 sequence: CASEPHASGTGGFQPQHF. The CDR3 DNA reads as TGTGCCAGTGAGCCCCACGCATCCGGGACAGGGGGCTTTCAGCCCCAGCATTTT. The entire variable domain, with the rest obtained from reference TRBV19 and TRBJ1-5, is as follows: DGGITQSPKYLFRKEGQNVTLSCEQNLNHDAMYWYRQDPGQGLRLIYYSQIVNDFQKGDIAEGYSVSREKKESFPLTVTSAQKNPTAFYLCASEPHASGTGGFQPQHFGDGTRLSIL.

The rearrangement joins TRBV30 to TRBJ1-5, with 7 bases fitting TRBD1. The CDR3 has 13 residues. Unmatched junction bases numbered 4, after V lost 3 bases and J lost 5 bases. Germline-derived CDR1 and CDR2 are GTSNPN and SVGIG (reference sequence). The CDR3 nucleotides are TGTGCCTGGAGCAGACAGGGAGATCAGCCCCAGCATTTT. This gives the protein CAWSRQGDQPQHF.

This clone was recorded only once. The chain uses TRBV6-5 and TRBJ1-2, with TRBD1 matching over 8 bases. Germline CDR1 and CDR2: MNHEY and SVGAGI. After removal of 10 bases from V and 4 bases from J, the junction contained 8 bases not matched to a gene. The CDR3 extends over 13 amino acids. CDR3: CATTGTGPYGYTF. DNA of the CDR3: TGTGCCACCACCGGGACAGGCCCCTATGGCTACACCTTC.

The sample holds a few counts of this clone. V is TRBV18 and J is TRBJ2-7; 7 bases align to TRBD2. V was pared by 3 bases and J by 6 bases, with 2 bases of the junction left unmatched. Germline assignment: CDR1 KGHSH and CDR2 LQKENI. The CDR3 runs 12 residues. The DNA for the CDR3 is TGTGCCAGCTCACCGGGAGGGTCCGAGCAGTACTTC. Translating gives CASSPGGSEQYF.

The chain combines TRBV11-2 with TRBJ2-2, with TRBD1 as a possible D gene (6 bases). This CDR3 is 16 amino acids long. V lost 3 bases and J lost 8, with 19 bases in between. Germline values: CDR1 SGHAT, CDR2 FQNNGV. The DNA of the CDR3 is TGTGCCAGCAGCTTGGGGGTGCACAGGGCGTGGGGGGAGCTGTTTTTT. Translated: CASSLGVHRAWGELFF.

V gene TRBV10-3 combines with J gene TRBJ1-1, with D possibly TRBD1 on 5 matching bases. The germline CDR1 and CDR2 sequences are ENHRY and SYGVKD. The CDR3 has 14 amino acids. Trimming left V 6 bases short and J 6 bases short, with 17 bases between. The CDR3 loop is CAIRKQEGWAEAFF. Written as DNA, the CDR3 is TGTGCCATCAGGAAACAGGAGGGATGGGCTGAAGCTTTCTTT.

The chain carries TRBV10-2 and TRBJ2-2; TRBD2 matches 12 bases. The CDR3 covers 15 residues. V lost 6 bases, J lost 4 bases, and 3 bases stayed unmatched. CDR1 and CDR2 (germline): WSHSY, SAAADI. For the CDR3, the DNA is TGCGCCAGCAGGACTAGCGGGGGTGTCACCGGGGAGCTGTTTTTT. As protein: CASRTSGGVTGELFF.

The chain employs TRBV11-3 and TRBJ2-5, with 9 positions matching TRBD1. V was pared by 4 bases and J by 4 bases, with 13 bases of the junction left unmatched. Per the germline V gene, CDR1 is SGHNT and CDR2 is YENEEA. The CDR3 extends over 17 amino acids. Here the CDR3 reads CASSSRRDRAERETQYF. The CDR3 nucleotides are TGTGCCAGCAGCTCACGAAGGGACAGGGCAGAAAGAGAGACCCAGTACTTC. The full variable domain, with the rest looked up from reference TRBV11-3 and TRBJ2-5, is EAGVVQSPRYKIIEKKQPVAFWCNPISGHNTLYWYLQNLGQGPELLIRYENEEAVDDSQLPKDRFSAERLKGVDSTLKIQPAELGDSAVYLCASSSRRDRAERETQYFGPGTRLLVL.

V gene TRBV9 combines with J gene TRBJ1-1; 9 bases fit TRBD1. J gave up 7 bases and V 3 bases, and 7 bases lay outside the gene matches. This CDR3 comprises 14 residues. Germline-derived CDR1 and CDR2 are SGDLS and YYNGEE. CDR3 residues: CASSDGQGIDEAFF. CDR3 DNA: TGTGCCAGCAGCGACGGACAGGGGATAGATGAAGCTTTCTTT.

This chain links TRBV9 with TRBJ2-5; D perhaps matches TRBD1 (6 bases). Germline CDR1 SGDLS, CDR2 YYNGEE. Trimming left V 3 bases short and J 3 bases short, with 15 bases between. The CDR3 covers 15 residues. CDR3 DNA sequence: TGTGCCAGCAGCGCTTCTGGGGGCCGGGAAGAGACCCAGTACTTC. It is translated as CASSASGGREETQYF. The full variable domain, in which reference TRBV9 and TRBJ2-5 provide the parts outside the CDR3, is DSGVTQTPKHLITATGQRVTLRCSPRSGDLSVYWYQQSLDQGLQFLIQYYNGEERAKGNILERFSAQQFPDLHSELNLSSLELGDSALYFCASSASGGREETQYFGPGTRLLVL.

The chain links TRBV2 to TRBJ2-7; 9 bases fit TRBD2. The V gene end was trimmed by 7 bases and the J gene end by 0 bases; junction bases not matched to a gene: 10. The CDR3 loop spans 16 amino acids. Germline CDR1 SNHLY, CDR2 FYNNEI. This chain's CDR3 is CASTLGPSGASYEQYF. The CDR3 bases are TGTGCCAGCACCCTGGGGCCTAGCGGGGCCTCCTACGAGCAGTACTTC.

The chain couples TRBV9 to TRBJ2-7; a possible D gene is TRBD1 (6 bases). Trimming stripped 5 bases from V and 0 bases from J, with 9 bases between. The length of the CDR3 is 13 residues. Germline V CDR1 and CDR2: SGDLS, YYNGEE. Written as DNA, the CDR3 is TGTGCCAGCAGTACAGGGTCCTCCTACGAGCAGTACTTC. Its protein is CASSTGSSYEQYF.

This chain uses TRBV28 with TRBJ2-7; 9 bases align to TRBD1. V trimming: 6 bases; J trimming: 1 base; junction bases outside the gene matches: 7. The germline V gene has CDR1 MDHEN and CDR2 SYDVKM. The CDR3 has 15 residues. The CDR3 spells CASRKGQGWSYEQYF. The CDR3 DNA reads TGTGCCAGCAGAAAGGGACAGGGCTGGTCCTACGAGCAGTACTTC.

The gene calls are TRBV2 and TRBJ2-1, with 14 positions matching TRBD2. The germline CDR1 and CDR2 sequences are SNHLY and FYNNEI. CDR3 size: 16 residues. Trimming at V came to 3 bases and at J to 7 bases, leaving 5 bases not matched to a gene. The CDR3 sequence is CASSDRLAGGRNEQFF. CDR3 nucleotide sequence: TGTGCCAGCAGTGATCGACTAGCGGGGGGGCGTAATGAGCAGTTCTTC.

The gene calls are TRBV10-3 and TRBJ2-3, with D possibly matching TRBD2 (5 bases). Between the trimmed V and J ends, which lost 2 bases and 5 bases, there was a span of 14 bases. The CDR3 sequence is 15 residues long. The germline CDR1 and CDR2 sequences are ENHRY and SYGVKD. This chain's CDR3 is CAISEPGNRVDTQYF. CDR3 DNA sequence: TGTGCCATCAGTGAGCCGGGAAACAGAGTAGATACGCAGTATTTT.

This chain joins TRBV25-1 and TRBJ2-1; 8 bases line up with TRBD1. This CDR3 spans 16 amino acids. Germline V gene sequence: CDR1 MGHDK, CDR2 SYGVNS. V shed 5 bases, J shed 6 bases, and the junction held 12 bases outside the gene matches. CDR3 bases: TGTGCCAGCAGTCGGAGACAGGGGCCCGGTCCCAATGAGCAGTTCTTC. Protein sequence: CASSRRQGPGPNEQFF.